This T cell receptor beta chain is drawn from a study of Graves' ophthalmopathy and Graves' hyperthyroidism. Study-wide context: Peripheral blood collection took place at initial diagnosis, before any treatment.

This CDR3 is built from 13 residues. The ends were cut back, 6 bases at V and 10 bases at J, with 13 bases in the middle. This clonotype was detected ten times or more. Participants with hyperthyroidism, aged 18 to 65, were newly diagnosed with under 2 months' duration. TCR beta CDR3 amplification used RNA transcripts. RT-PCR with HTBI primers came first, then second-round multiplex PCR. TCRdb recomputed calls from the multiplex PCR reads with MiXCR, one row per CDR3 protein. This sample carries a few hundred thousand distinct CDR3 sequences, 15% of them seen once, and the ten largest clones take about 7%.

The material sequenced was peripheral blood. This chain links TRBV12-3 or TRBV12-4 with TRBJ1-6, with D maybe TRBD1 (5 bases). This receptor was identified in a woman between 18 and 29 years old with stable Graves' hyperthyroidism. DNA of the CDR3: TGTGCCAGCAGGGCCCAGGGCGGGTCACCCCTCCACTTT. Translated, it gives CASRAQGGSPLHF.